This TCR beta chain was recorded in a study of shared clonotypes between healthy human individuals (dated by TCRdb to the early 2020s). Regarding the complete study: The cohort included a few men and a couple of women between 18 and 49 years of age. Between about 0.85 and 10 billion PBMCs per donor were obtained by leukapheresis. To increase sequencing depth and limit assay-specific biases, TCR repertoire library preparation and sequencing were carried out by different laboratories using diverse techniques. To estimate repertoire size and how much clonotype sharing occurs between individuals, the study deeply sequenced the blood TCR repertoires of several healthy adults. For each donor, three plates each were used for CD4 naive and CD4 memory, two plates were used for CD8 naive, and one plate was used for CD8 memory.

Using the deep immunoSEQ assay, TCR CDR3 regions were amplified from genomic DNA by multiplex PCR. Extracted genomic DNA from each cell subset was distributed evenly across all wells of several immunoSEQ 96-well plates, and each plate was treated as a replicate. For sorted subsets, each replicate PCR was loaded with about 0.2 ug genomic DNA, equivalent to some 27,000 T cell genomes. Purified libraries were quantified with a Qubit 3.0 fluorometer, sized on a Bioanalyzer 2100, and re-quantified with the KAPA Library Quantification kit. Every immunoSEQ 96-well plate was sequenced on a dedicated single-read 150-cycle Illumina NextSeq 550 flow cell. In the authors' own workflow: Because the immunoSEQ output included only junctional sequences and no quality scores, the filtering could not be the same as the filtering used for full-length reads. To assign V/J genes and CDR3, sequences were annotated against IMGT germline references using PyIR, a Python wrapper for IgBLAST v1.9. Any read was removed if the V/J assignment was weak (E-value above 1e-6), the CDR3 was missing, or the read contained stop codons, out-of-frame junctions, or ambiguous translated residues. A V3J clonotype was defined by an identical inferred V gene, J gene, and CDR3 amino acid sequence. Percentage overlap between repertoires was computed as shared unique clonotypes divided by the size of the smaller repertoire. Repertoire richness was assessed with RTK rarefaction, the Chao1 estimator, and Recon v2.1 estimates of unobserved clonotypes. Generation probabilities for all TCRbeta clonotypes obtained by the gDNA method from several donors were computed using OLGA. TCRdb re-hosts the immuneACCESS table, in-frame sequences only. Its copies lack some clones; in the studies checked, an unresolved V gene accounts for under half of them, and the cause for the rest is not known. V and J calls and clone size come straight from that table; D and trimming were deduced from the DNA. The sample yields 1.5 million to 2.5 million clones; about 95% were counted once. The top ten clones comprise around 1.2% of the sample.

Beyond this particular receptor, the publication reports: Clonotypes shared by all four sorted-subset donors showed higher generation probabilities than non-shared clonotypes. When a handful of donors were compared, the shared fraction of clonotypes was about 5.4% for naive CD4, about 4% for naive CD8, more than 2% for memory CD4, and 0.3% to 0.5% for memory CD8. Incomplete sequencing was indicated by rarefaction of sorted-subset datasets, despite the large sequencing depth. Naive subsets generally had larger estimated clonotype richness than memory subsets did. Because the study included only a small number of donors, the genetic and exposure-history diversity represented was limited. Sampling was restricted to blood, and TCR repertoires in tissues likely differ from the TCR repertoires found in blood. Based on pairwise subsampling, the degree of clonotype sharing among donors was expected to be affected by sequencing depth.

V loses 2 bases, J loses 6 bases, and the germline ends lie 13 bases apart. As encoded in the germline V gene, CDR1 is KGHSH while CDR2 is LQKENI. From its cysteine to its phenylalanine, the CDR3 spans 15 amino acids. Only the CDR3 part of the read is kept: 45 bases, read in frame from the first base. This clone was found once. Its target antigen remains unknown. Base qualities are not provided; no much larger clone lies one nucleotide away. CD8 naive samples were CD45RO-negative cells positively selected for CCR7, giving a CD45RA+CCR7+ population that excluded TemRA cells. Donors were healthy HIV-negative adults with no recently reported acute infections or vaccinations. Every donor was a Caucasian adult living in Nashville, Tennessee, USA. Blood was obtained by leukapheresis, after which PBMCs were separated by Ficoll-Histopaque density gradient centrifugation and cryopreserved in liquid nitrogen vapor phase. Analytical flow cytometry was used to check the purity and quantity of each magnetically sorted T cell population. Genomic DNA was isolated from each sorted fraction and quantified by UV absorbance on a Nanodrop 2000c.

Sequences were obtained from naive CD8+ T cells sorted from blood. Sample cell subset or site, as interpreted from the label and publication: CD45RA+CCR7+. The sequence derives from a man aged 18-30 years in good health. This chain joins TRBV18 to TRBJ2-2, with the D segment possibly TRBD1 or TRBD2, each aligning over 5 bases. In nucleotides, the sequence is TGTGCCAGCTCACCAGAGGGTCAGGGCGCCGGGGAGCTGTTTTTT. Translated, this is CASSPEGQGAGELFF.